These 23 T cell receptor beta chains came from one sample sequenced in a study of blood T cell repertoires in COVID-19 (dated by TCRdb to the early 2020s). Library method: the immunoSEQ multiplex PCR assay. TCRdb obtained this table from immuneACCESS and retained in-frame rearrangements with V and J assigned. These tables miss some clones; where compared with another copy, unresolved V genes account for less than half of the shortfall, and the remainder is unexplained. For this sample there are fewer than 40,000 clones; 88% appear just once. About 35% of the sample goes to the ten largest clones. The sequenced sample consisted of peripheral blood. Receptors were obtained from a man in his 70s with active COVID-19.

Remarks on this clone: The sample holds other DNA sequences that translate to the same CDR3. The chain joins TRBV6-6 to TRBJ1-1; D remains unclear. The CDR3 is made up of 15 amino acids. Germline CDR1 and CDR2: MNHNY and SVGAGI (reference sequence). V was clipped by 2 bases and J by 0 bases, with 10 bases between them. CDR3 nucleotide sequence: TGTGCCAGCAGTTACGGGCAAAGATTGAACACTGAAGCTTTCTTT. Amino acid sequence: CASSYGQRLNTEAFF.

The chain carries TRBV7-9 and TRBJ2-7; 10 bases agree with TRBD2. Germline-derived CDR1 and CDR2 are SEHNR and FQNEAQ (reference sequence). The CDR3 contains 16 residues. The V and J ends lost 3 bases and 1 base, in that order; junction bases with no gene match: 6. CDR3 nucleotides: TGTGCCAGCAGCTTGCTAGCGGGAGTTGCGTCCTACGAGCAGTACTTC. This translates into CASSLLAGVASYEQYF.

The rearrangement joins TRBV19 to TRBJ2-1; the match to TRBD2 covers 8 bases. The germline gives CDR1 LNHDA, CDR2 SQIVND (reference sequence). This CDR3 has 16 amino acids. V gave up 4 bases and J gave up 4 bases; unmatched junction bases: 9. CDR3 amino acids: CASSTISGRRYNEQFF. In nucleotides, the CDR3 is TGTGCCAGTAGTACAATAAGCGGGAGACGGTACAATGAGCAGTTCTTC.

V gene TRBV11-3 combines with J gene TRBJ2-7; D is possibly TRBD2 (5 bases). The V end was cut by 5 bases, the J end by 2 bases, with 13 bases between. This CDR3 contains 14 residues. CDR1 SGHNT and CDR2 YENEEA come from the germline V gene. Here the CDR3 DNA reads TGTGCCAGCAGCGCGGGTCCTACTCCCTACGAGCAGTACTTC. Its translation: CASSAGPTPYEQYF.

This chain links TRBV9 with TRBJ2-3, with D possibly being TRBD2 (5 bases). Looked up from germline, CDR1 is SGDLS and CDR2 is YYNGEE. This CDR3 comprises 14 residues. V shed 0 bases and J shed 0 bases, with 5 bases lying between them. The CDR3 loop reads CASSVERSTDTQYF. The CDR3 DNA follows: TGTGCCAGCAGCGTAGAGCGGAGCACAGATACGCAGTATTTT.

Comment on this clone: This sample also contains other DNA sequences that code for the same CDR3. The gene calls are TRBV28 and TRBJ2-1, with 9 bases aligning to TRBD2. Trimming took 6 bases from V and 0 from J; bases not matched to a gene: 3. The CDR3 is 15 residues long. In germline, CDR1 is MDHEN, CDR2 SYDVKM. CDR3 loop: CASSLSGSSYNEQFF. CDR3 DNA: TGTGCCAGCAGCCTTAGCGGGAGCTCCTACAATGAGCAGTTCTTC.

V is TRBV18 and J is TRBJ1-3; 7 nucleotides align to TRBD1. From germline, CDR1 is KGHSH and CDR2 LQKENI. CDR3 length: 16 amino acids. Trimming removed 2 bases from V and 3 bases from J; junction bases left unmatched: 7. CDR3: CASSPGQVEGGNTIYF. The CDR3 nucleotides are TGTGCCAGCTCACCAGGACAGGTCGAAGGTGGAAACACCATATATTTT.

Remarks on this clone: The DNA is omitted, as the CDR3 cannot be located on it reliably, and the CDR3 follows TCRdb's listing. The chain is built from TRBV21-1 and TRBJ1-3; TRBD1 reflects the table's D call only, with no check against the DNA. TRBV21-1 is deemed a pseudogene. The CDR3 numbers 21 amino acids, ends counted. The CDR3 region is CASSKFLVRAVKVGTGNTIYF.

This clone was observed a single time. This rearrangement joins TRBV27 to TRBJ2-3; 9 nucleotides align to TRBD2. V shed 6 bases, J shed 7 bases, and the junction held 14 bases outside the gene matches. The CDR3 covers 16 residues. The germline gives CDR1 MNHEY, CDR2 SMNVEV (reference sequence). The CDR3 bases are TGTGCCAGCAGGACGATAGCGGGAGTTGGTTGGAATACGCAGTATTTT. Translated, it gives CASRTIAGVGWNTQYF.

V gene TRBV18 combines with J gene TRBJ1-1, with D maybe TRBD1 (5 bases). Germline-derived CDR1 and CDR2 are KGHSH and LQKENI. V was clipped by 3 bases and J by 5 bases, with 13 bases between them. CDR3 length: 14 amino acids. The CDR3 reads CASSPGWGVTEAFF. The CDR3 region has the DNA TGTGCCAGCTCACCCGGGTGGGGGGTGACTGAAGCTTTCTTT.

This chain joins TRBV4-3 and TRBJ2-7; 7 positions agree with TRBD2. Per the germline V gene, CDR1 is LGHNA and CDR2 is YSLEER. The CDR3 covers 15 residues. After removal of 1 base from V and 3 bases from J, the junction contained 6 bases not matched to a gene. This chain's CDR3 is CASSQVGGLHYEQYF. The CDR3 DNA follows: TGCGCCAGCAGCCAAGTGGGGGGGTTACACTACGAGCAGTACTTC.

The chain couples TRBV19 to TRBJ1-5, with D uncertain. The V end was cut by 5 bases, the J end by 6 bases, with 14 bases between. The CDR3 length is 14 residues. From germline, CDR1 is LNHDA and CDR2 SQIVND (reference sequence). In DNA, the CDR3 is TGTGCCAGTAGTCCTATCGAGGTTTTTCAGCCCCAGCATTTT. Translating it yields CASSPIEVFQPQHF.

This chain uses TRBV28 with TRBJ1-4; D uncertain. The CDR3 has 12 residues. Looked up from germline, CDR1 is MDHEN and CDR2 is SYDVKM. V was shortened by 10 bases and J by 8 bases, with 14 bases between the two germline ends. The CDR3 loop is CAIGWVKEKLFF. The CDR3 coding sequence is TGTGCCATCGGGTGGGTCAAAGAAAAACTGTTTTTT.

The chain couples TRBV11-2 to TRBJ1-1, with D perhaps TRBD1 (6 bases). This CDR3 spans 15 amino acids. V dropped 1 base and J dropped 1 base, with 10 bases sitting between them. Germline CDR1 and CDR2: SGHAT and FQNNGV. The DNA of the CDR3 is TGTGCCAGCAGCTTAGCAGGGGTCGGGAACACTGAAGCTTTCTTT. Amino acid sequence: CASSLAGVGNTEAFF.

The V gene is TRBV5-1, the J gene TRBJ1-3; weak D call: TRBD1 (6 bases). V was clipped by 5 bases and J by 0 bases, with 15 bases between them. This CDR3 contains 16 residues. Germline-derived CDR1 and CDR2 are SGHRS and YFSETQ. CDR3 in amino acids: CASRLDRPTSGNTIYF. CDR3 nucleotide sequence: TGCGCCAGCAGACTTGACAGGCCTACCTCTGGAAACACCATATATTTT.

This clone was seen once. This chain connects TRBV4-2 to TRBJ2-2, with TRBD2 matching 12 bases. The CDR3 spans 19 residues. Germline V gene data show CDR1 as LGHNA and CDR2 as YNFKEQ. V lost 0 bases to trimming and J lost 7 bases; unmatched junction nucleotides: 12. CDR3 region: CASSQDSLRLAGGGGELFF. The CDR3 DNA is TGTGCCAGCAGCCAAGATTCATTGAGGCTAGCGGGAGGGGGCGGGGAGCTGTTTTTT.

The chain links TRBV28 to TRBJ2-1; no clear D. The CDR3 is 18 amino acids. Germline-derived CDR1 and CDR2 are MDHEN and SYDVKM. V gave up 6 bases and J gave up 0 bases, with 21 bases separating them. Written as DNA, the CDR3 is TGTGCCAGCAGCTTACCTCGCCTTAAACGAGCCTCCTACAATGAGCAGTTCTTC. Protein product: CASSLPRLKRASYNEQFF.

CDR3 sequence: CASSEQGTGANVLTF. CDR3 DNA: TGTGCCAGCAGTGAGCAGGGGACTGGGGCCAACGTCCTGACTTTC. J is TRBJ2-6 and V is TRBV27; a possible D gene is TRBD1 (6 bases). Germline lookup yields CDR1 MNHEY and CDR2 SMNVEV (reference sequence). V lost 5 bases, J lost 2 bases, and 10 bases lay in between. The CDR3 is 15 amino acids.

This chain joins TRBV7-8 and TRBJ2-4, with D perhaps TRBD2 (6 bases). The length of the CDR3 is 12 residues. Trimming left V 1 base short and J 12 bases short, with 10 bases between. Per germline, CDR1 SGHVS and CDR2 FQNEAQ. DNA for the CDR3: TGTGCCAGCAGCTTAGGGGGACTCTCTCAGTACTTC. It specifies CASSLGGLSQYF.

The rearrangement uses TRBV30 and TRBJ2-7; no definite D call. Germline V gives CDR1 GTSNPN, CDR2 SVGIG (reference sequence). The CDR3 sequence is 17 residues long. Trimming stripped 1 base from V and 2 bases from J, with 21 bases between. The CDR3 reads CAWSGTPLPGLAYEQYF. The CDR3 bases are TGTGCCTGGAGTGGTACCCCCCTCCCGGGTTTAGCCTACGAGCAGTACTTC.

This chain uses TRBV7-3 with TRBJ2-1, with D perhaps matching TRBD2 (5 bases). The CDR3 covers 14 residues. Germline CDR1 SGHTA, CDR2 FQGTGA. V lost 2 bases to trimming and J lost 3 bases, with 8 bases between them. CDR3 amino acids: CASSLAGSYNEQFF. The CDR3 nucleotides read TGTGCCAGCAGCTTAGCGGGTAGCTACAATGAGCAGTTCTTC.

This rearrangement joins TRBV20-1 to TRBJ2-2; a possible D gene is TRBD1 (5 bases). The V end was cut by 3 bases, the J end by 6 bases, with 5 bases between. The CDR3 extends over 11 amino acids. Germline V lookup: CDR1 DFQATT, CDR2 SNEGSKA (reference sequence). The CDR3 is CSARGPGELFF. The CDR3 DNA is TGCAGTGCTAGGGGGCCCGGGGAGCTGTTTTTT.

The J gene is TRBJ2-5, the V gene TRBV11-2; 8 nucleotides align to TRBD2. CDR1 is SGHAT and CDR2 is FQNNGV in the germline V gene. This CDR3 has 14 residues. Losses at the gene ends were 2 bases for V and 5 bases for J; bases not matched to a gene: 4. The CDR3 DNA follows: TGTGCCAGCAGCTTACCCGGGAGGGGGGAGACCCAGTACTTC. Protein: CASSLPGRGETQYF.